Following are 31 T cell receptor beta chains from one sample sequenced in a study of T cells in Graves' hyperthyroidism and ophthalmopathy. RNA transcripts gave rise to amplified TCR beta CDR3 regions. TCR CDR3 underwent first-round RT-PCR with the HTBI primer set. One entry per CDR3 protein, called by TCRdb with MiXCR from the multiplex PCR reads. The sample records some 600,000 distinct CDR3 sequences, about 15% being singletons. Sequenced input: blood. Receptors originate from a woman in her 30s with Graves' hyperthyroidism that later progressed to Graves' ophthalmopathy.

This clonotype was observed a handful of times. The genes are TRBV30 and TRBJ2-7; a possible D gene is TRBD2 (5 bases). The V gene's germline CDR1 is GTSNPN and CDR2 SVGIG (reference sequence). V lost 3 bases and J lost 7, with 10 bases in between. There are 11 residues in the CDR3. CDR3 in amino acids: CAWSAGIEQYF. For the CDR3, the DNA is TGTGCCTGGAGCGCCGGGATAGAGCAGTACTTC.

Ten or more counts support this clonotype. The chain uses TRBV7-9 and TRBJ2-3; no clear D. The CDR3 extends over 14 amino acids. Trimming stripped 3 bases from V and 4 bases from J, with 11 bases between. The germline V gene has CDR1 SEHNR and CDR2 FQNEAQ (reference sequence). CDR3 residues: CASSFDTTPDTQYF. The CDR3 nucleotides are TGTGCCAGCAGCTTCGACACGACCCCAGATACGCAGTATTTT.

There are many counts of this clonotype. The V and J genes are TRBV7-2 and TRBJ2-7; the D gene is possibly TRBD2 (7 bases). The V and J ends lost 2 bases and 4 bases respectively, with 15 bases between them. This CDR3 has 15 residues. CDR1 and CDR2 (germline): SGHTA, FQGNSA. The DNA of the CDR3 is TGTGCCAGCAGCTTATCAGGGAGGGGGATTTACGAGCAGTACTTC. As protein: CASSLSGRGIYEQYF.

This sequence joins TRBV5-1 and TRBJ2-3; TRBD2 is a possible D gene (6 bases). The CDR3 extends over 14 amino acids. Germline-derived CDR1 and CDR2 are SGHRS and YFSETQ. The V and J ends lost 3 bases and 1 base respectively, with 9 bases between them. The CDR3 DNA sequence: TGCGCCAGCAGCTCAATAGCGGGCACAGATACGCAGTATTTT. The encoded protein is CASSSIAGTDTQYF.

This clonotype appeared many times. The CDR3 DNA reads TGTGCCAGCAGTTACTTGGGGAGGGGGAACATTCAGTACTTC. Protein sequence: CASSYLGRGNIQYF. The gene calls are TRBV6-5 and TRBJ2-4, with D tentatively TRBD2 (7 bases). The CDR3 is 14 amino acids. Trimming shortened V by 1 base and J by 7 bases, and 11 bases separated the two germline ends. Germline CDR1 is MNHEY and CDR2 is SVGAGI.

This clonotype appeared many times. The chain is built from TRBV30 and TRBJ2-1; TRBD2 is a possible D gene (6 bases). From germline, CDR1 is GTSNPN and CDR2 SVGIG (reference sequence). With 0 bases removed from V and 5 bases from J, the gap between germline ends came to 17 bases. This CDR3 region has 16 residues. The CDR3 reads CAWSVSLARANNEQFF. The CDR3 DNA sequence: TGTGCCTGGAGTGTATCCCTAGCGCGGGCGAACAATGAGCAGTTCTTC.

Notes on this clonotype: An end of the junction differs from the germline gene, which may be a read error. CDR3 region: CATSNIAGAPHF. Here the CDR3 DNA reads TGTGCCACCAGCAATATAGCGGGAGCCCCCCACTTC. The chain employs TRBV15 and TRBJ2-5; the match to TRBD2 covers 9 bases. This CDR3 comprises 12 residues. CDR1 LNHNV and CDR2 YYDKDF come from the germline V gene (reference sequence).

The sample holds many counts of this clonotype. This chain connects TRBV2 to TRBJ2-7; D possibly corresponds to TRBD1 (6 bases). Between the trimmed V and J ends, which lost 4 bases and 1 base, there was a span of 8 bases. The CDR3 loop spans 13 amino acids. Germline-derived CDR1 and CDR2 are SNHLY and FYNNEI. CDR3 DNA sequence: TGTGCCAGCAGTGCCGGACAGTCCTACGAGCAGTACTTC. It yields the protein CASSAGQSYEQYF.

This clonotype was seen a few times. The gene calls are TRBV3-1 and TRBJ1-2, with unresolved D. V was clipped by 0 bases and J by 4 bases, with 12 bases between them. Germline loops: CDR1 LGHDT, CDR2 YNNKEL (reference sequence). CDR3 length: 15 residues. CDR3: CASSQDGLGSYGYTF. The CDR3 DNA follows: TGTGCCAGCAGCCAAGATGGTCTAGGAAGCTATGGCTACACCTTC.

To note about this clonotype: A much bigger clone sits one base away, suggesting this may be a read error. CDR3 DNA sequence: TGCGCCAGCAGCTTGTCCCGGGCGCAGTCTGAAGCTTTCTTT. Translating it yields CASSLSRAQSEAFF. The J gene is TRBJ1-1, the V gene TRBV5-1; no clear D gene. The CDR3 spans 14 residues. Germline loops: CDR1 SGHRS, CDR2 YFSETQ. The V gene lost 1 base and the J gene lost 6 bases, with 13 bases spanning the gap.

In its sample, this clonotype was seen many times. The chain uses TRBV27 and TRBJ1-1; possible D gene TRBD1, 6 bases. The germline V and J ends were trimmed by 7 bases and 8 bases, with 14 bases remaining between them. The CDR3 runs 12 residues. Germline assignment: CDR1 MNHEY and CDR2 SMNVEV (reference sequence). CDR3 sequence reads: CASKGGGKEAFF. DNA for the CDR3: TGTGCCAGCAAAGGGGGGGGTAAGGAAGCTTTCTTT.

This clonotype has at least ten counts. The gene calls are TRBV6-2 or TRBV6-3 and TRBJ2-1; perhaps D is TRBD1 or TRBD2 (7 bases each). Germline loops: CDR1 MNHEY, CDR2 SVGEGT. The CDR3 runs 17 residues. The V end was cut by 6 bases, the J end by 5 bases, with 23 bases between. CDR3 region: CASRPLGGGQNNNEQFF. The CDR3 DNA reads TGTGCCAGCAGACCACTTGGGGGGGGACAGAATAACAATGAGCAGTTCTTC.

This clonotype was detected ten times or more. J is TRBJ2-3 and V is TRBV28, with D perhaps matching TRBD2 (6 bases). The V and J ends lost 2 bases and 2 bases respectively, with 11 bases between them. CDR1 MDHEN and CDR2 SYDVKM come from the germline V gene. The length of the CDR3 is 15 residues. CDR3 DNA sequence: TGTGCCAGCAGTTTACCGGCGGGAAACACAGATACGCAGTATTTT. Translation gives CASSLPAGNTDTQYF.

The chain combines TRBV28 with TRBJ1-3; TRBD1 aligns across 10 bases. Germline V gene lookup returns CDR1 MDHEN and CDR2 SYDVKM. This CDR3 comprises 15 residues. The V gene end was trimmed by 7 bases and the J gene end by 6 bases; junction bases not matched to a gene: 9. CDR3 DNA: TGTGCCAGCACTCGGACAGGGGGTAACGCAAACACCATATATTTT. Its translation: CASTRTGGNANTIYF.

This clonotype appeared many times. This rearrangement joins TRBV28 to TRBJ2-7; D is uncertain. Germline CDR1 and CDR2: MDHEN and SYDVKM. Trimming stripped 7 bases from V and 3 bases from J, with 10 bases between. CDR3 length: 12 residues. The CDR3 sequence: CASTESDYEQYF. CDR3 nucleotides: TGTGCCAGCACTGAGTCAGACTACGAGCAGTACTTC.

This clonotype showed up just a few times. This chain's CDR3 is CASSREGGVGETQYF. The CDR3 DNA reads TGTGCCAGCAGCCGGGAAGGGGGAGTAGGAGAGACCCAGTACTTC. V is TRBV5-4 and J is TRBJ2-5; maybe TRBD1 (6 bases). Germline V lookup: CDR1 SGHNT, CDR2 YYREEE (reference sequence). V lost 4 bases to trimming and J lost 4 bases, with 17 bases between them. This CDR3 comprises 15 residues.

This clonotype showed up many times. The V call is TRBV7-3, the J call TRBJ2-2, with D maybe TRBD1 (5 bases). Germline CDR1 reads SGHTA; CDR2 reads FQGTGA. V lost 5 bases, J lost 3 bases, and 7 bases lay in between. This CDR3 contains 13 residues. As DNA, the CDR3 is TGTGCCAGCAGCCCAGGGCACACCGGGGAGCTGTTTTTT. This sequence encodes CASSPGHTGELFF.

Many counts were recorded for this clonotype. The chain has TRBV12-3 or TRBV12-4 and TRBJ2-3; TRBD2 agrees at 8 bases. The trim removed 4 bases at V and 8 bases at J, leaving 2 bases unmatched. The CDR3 contains 12 residues. CDR3 sequence: CASSSLAATQYF. In nucleotides, the CDR3 is TGTGCCAGCAGTTCACTAGCGGCTACGCAGTATTTT.

The chain has TRBV20-1 and TRBJ2-7, with 10 bases that match TRBD2. J lost 2 bases, V lost 0 bases, and 4 bases had no gene match. Germline V gene lookup returns CDR1 DFQATT and CDR2 SNEGSKA (reference sequence). This CDR3 has 15 residues. The DNA for the CDR3 is TGCAGTGCTAGAGATCGAAGCGGGAGGGCCTACGAGCAGTACTTC. Protein product: CSARDRSGRAYEQYF.

V usage is TRBV12-3 or TRBV12-4 and J usage is TRBJ1-3, with D maybe TRBD1 (6 bases). This CDR3 spans 14 amino acids. With 9 bases removed from V and 2 bases from J, the gap between germline ends came to 14 bases. CDR3 protein: CASTYRATGNTIYF. In DNA form, the CDR3 reads TGTGCCAGTACCTACAGGGCAACTGGAAACACCATATATTTT.

This clonotype came up many times. CDR3: CASSLESGQGSYNSPLHF. In DNA, the CDR3 is TGTGCCAGCAGCCTCGAGTCGGGACAGGGCTCCTATAATTCACCCCTCCACTTT. The chain uses TRBV14 and TRBJ1-6, with 9 bases matching TRBD1. The CDR3 consists of 18 residues. V trimming: 4 bases; J trimming: 0 bases; junction bases outside the gene matches: 7. The V gene's germline CDR1 is SGHDN and CDR2 FVKESK.

This clonotype was observed at least ten times. The chain joins TRBV7-9 to TRBJ1-2; a weak D match, TRBD1 (5 bases). Trimming removed 6 bases from V and 2 bases from J, with 10 bases in between. Germline assignment: CDR1 SEHNR and CDR2 FQNEAQ (reference sequence). CDR3 size: 13 residues. CDR3 DNA sequence: TGTGCCAGCAGTTCTGCAGGGAACTATGGCTACACCTTC. Encoded protein: CASSSAGNYGYTF.

In its sample, this clonotype was seen many times. The chain links TRBV30 to TRBJ2-5, with 8 bases identical to TRBD2. Germline V CDR1 and CDR2: GTSNPN, SVGIG (reference sequence). Trimming took 3 bases from V and 5 from J; bases not matched to a gene: 5. The length of the CDR3 is 13 residues. Here the CDR3 reads CAWRIAGLETQYF. The CDR3 nucleotides are TGTGCCTGGAGGATAGCGGGATTGGAGACCCAGTACTTC.

This clonotype was counted between two and nine times. The rearrangement uses TRBV11-1 and TRBJ1-5, with TRBD1 as a possible D gene (6 bases). CDR3 size: 16 residues. Germline CDR1 and CDR2: SGHAT and FQDESV (reference sequence). V lost 5 bases, J lost 2 bases, and 16 bases lay in between. The CDR3 coding sequence is TGTGCCAGCAGCAACGGGCAGGGGTCCGGCAATCAGCCCCAGCATTTT. This encodes CASSNGQGSGNQPQHF.

This clonotype showed up many times. V usage is TRBV24-1 and J usage is TRBJ2-5; 8 bases agree with TRBD1. Germline trimming cut 4 bases from V and 5 bases from J; bases unmatched to any gene: 5. The CDR3 length is 14 residues. Germline assignment: CDR1 KGHDR and CDR2 SFDVKD. For the CDR3, the DNA is TGTGCCACCAGTGACGACAGGGGTTTGGAGACCCAGTACTTC. Amino acid sequence: CATSDDRGLETQYF.

The CDR3 here is CASSDSPSYEQYF. The CDR3 nucleotides are TGTGCCAGCAGTGACAGCCCTTCCTACGAGCAGTACTTC. The rearrangement links TRBV7-9 to TRBJ2-7, with D maybe TRBD1 (5 bases). Germline V gene sequence: CDR1 SEHNR, CDR2 FQNEAQ (reference sequence). CDR3 length: 13 residues. Trimming left V 6 bases short and J 1 base short, with 10 bases between.

The V gene is TRBV7-9, the J gene TRBJ2-7, with 7 bases lining up with TRBD1. Germline V gene lookup returns CDR1 SEHNR and CDR2 FQNEAQ (reference sequence). The CDR3 loop spans 14 amino acids. With 3 bases clipped from V and 7 bases from J, the junction kept 9 bases outside the gene matches. CDR3 sequence: CASSFSDRDHEQYF. The CDR3, as DNA: TGTGCCAGCAGCTTTAGCGACAGGGATCATGAGCAGTACTTC.

This clonotype has at least ten counts. The V gene is TRBV7-8, the J gene TRBJ1-4; TRBD1 might be the D (5 bases). Germline CDR1 is SGHVS and CDR2 is FQNEAQ. This CDR3 has 12 residues. Trimming removed 7 bases from V and 6 bases from J, with 9 bases in between. The CDR3 is CASNAGHEKLFF. Here the CDR3 DNA reads TGTGCCAGCAATGCAGGGCATGAAAAACTGTTTTTT.

Regarding this clonotype: A much larger clone differs by one base, so this may be a read error. The chain joins TRBV28 to TRBJ1-5; D is undetermined. In germline, CDR1 is MDHEN, CDR2 SYDVKM. This CDR3 has 15 amino acids. In DNA form, the CDR3 reads TGTGCCAGCAGTCCCTCATTTAATAGCAATAAGCCCCAGCATTTT. Protein product: CASSPSFNSNKPQHF. Combining the CDR3 with reference TRBV28 and TRBJ1-5 gives the whole variable domain DVKVTQSSRYLVKRTGEKVFLECVQDMDHENMFWYRQDPGLGLRLIYFSYDVKMKEKGDIPEGYSVSREKKERFSLILESASTNQTSMYLCASSPSFNSNKPQHFGDGTRLSIL.

The rearrangement uses TRBV28 and TRBJ2-7; no firm D call. CDR3 length: 11 amino acids. The V and J ends lost 6 bases and 5 bases respectively, with 8 bases between them. In germline, CDR1 is MDHEN, CDR2 SYDVKM. The CDR3 nucleotides read TGTGCCAGCAGAGTTCGTGACGAGCAGTACTTC. It translates to CASRVRDEQYF. The full variable domain, with the rest looked up from reference TRBV28 and TRBJ2-7, is DVKVTQSSRYLVKRTGEKVFLECVQDMDHENMFWYRQDPGLGLRLIYFSYDVKMKEKGDIPEGYSVSREKKERFSLILESASTNQTSMYLCASRVRDEQYFGPGTRLTVT.

This clonotype was recorded many times. This sequence joins TRBV12-3 or TRBV12-4 and TRBJ1-4; the D is unclear. The CDR3 consists of 16 residues. V was trimmed by 3 bases and J by 0 bases, leaving 11 bases between them. The DNA for the CDR3 is TGTGCCAGCAGTTTGGCAGCAACTGCAACTAATGAAAAACTGTTTTTT. Residues: CASSLAATATNEKLFF.